This TCR beta chain was profiled in a study of blood T cells in healthy people across ages. A second PCR, run for about 6 to 11 cycles, used a sample-barcoded 5' primer plus a J-beta primer mix. Every sample produced at least 3 million CDR3-containing paired-end reads. TCRdb re-called the 5' RACE reads through MiXCR, storing one row per CDR3 protein. Of over 1,500,000 distinct CDR3 sequences in the sample, 40% to 55% were seen once. The sample holds a few counts of this clonotype. Sequencing was carried out using blood. This sequence was found in a woman in her forties in good health.

CDR3 DNA: TGCAGTGCTAATCCACAGGGGTTGACGGGCTACACCTTC. It yields the protein CSANPQGLTGYTF. The V and J genes are TRBV20-1 and TRBJ1-2; TRBD1 matches at 7 bases. The trim removed 4 bases at V and 8 bases at J, leaving 10 bases unmatched. This CDR3 is built from 13 residues. The germline V gene encodes CDR1 DFQATT and CDR2 SNEGSKA (reference sequence).